This record covers a single T cell receptor (beta chain). The data belong to a study of T-cell memory formation after mild COVID-19. This CDR3 is 15 amino acids long. Trimming pared 2 bases from V and 7 bases from J, leaving 14 bases between. Germline V CDR1 and CDR2: MNHNY, SVGAGI (reference sequence). TCRdb redid the calling of the 5' RACE reads with MiXCR, one entry per CDR3 protein. This sample has fewer than 350,000 distinct CDR3 sequences; roughly 15% occur once, and the top ten carry 20% to 25%. The chain uses TRBV6-6 and TRBJ2-2; possibly TRBD1 for D (6 bases). The clonotype was recovered from a young man who had mild COVID-19 (a few samples of this study predate the infection). Cell type and time point are not known. Sequences were obtained from PBMCs or a T cell subset sorted from them (not recorded which). The CDR3 coding sequence is TGTGCCAGCAGTTACCTGACAGGTCGGGGCGGGGAGCTGTTTTTT. It is translated as CASSYLTGRGGELFF.